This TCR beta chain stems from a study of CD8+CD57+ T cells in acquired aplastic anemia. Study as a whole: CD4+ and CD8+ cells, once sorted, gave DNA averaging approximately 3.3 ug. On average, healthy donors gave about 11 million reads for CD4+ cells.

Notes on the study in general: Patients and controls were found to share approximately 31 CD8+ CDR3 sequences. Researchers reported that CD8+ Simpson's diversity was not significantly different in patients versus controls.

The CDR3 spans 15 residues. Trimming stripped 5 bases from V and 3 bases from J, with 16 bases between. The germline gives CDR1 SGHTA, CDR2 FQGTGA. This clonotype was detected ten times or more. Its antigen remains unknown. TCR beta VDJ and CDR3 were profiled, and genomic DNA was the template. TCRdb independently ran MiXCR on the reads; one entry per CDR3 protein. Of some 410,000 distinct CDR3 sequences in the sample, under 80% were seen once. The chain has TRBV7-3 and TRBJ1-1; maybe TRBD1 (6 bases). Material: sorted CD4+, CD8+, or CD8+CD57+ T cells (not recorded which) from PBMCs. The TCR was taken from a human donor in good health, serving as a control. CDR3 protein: CASSQEDSVHTEAFF. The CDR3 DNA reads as TGTGCCAGCAGCCAAGAGGACAGTGTACACACTGAAGCTTTCTTT. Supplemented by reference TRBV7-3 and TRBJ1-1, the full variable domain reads GAGVSQTPSNKVTEKGKYVELRCDPISGHTALYWYRQSLGQGPEFLIYFQGTGAADDSGLPNDRFFAVRPEGSVSTLKIQRTERGDSAVYLCASSQEDSVHTEAFFGQGTRLTVV.